What follows are 27 T cell receptor beta chains derived from one specimen sequenced in a study of human T cells and chemical hapten exposure. TCRdb re-called the RACE reads through MiXCR, storing one row per CDR3 protein. The table shows about 78,000 distinct CDR3 sequences, with 8.5% occurring only once. As to time point: patch test 2, 6 weeks after DPC sensitization. The treatment here: therapeutic diphenylcyclopropenone sensitization with weekly scalp DPC. The sequenced sample was whole blood, obtained in connection with sensitization to the hapten diphenylcyclopropenone (DPC). Source of these receptors: a woman between 50 and 59 years old with alopecia areata. Some clones in this sample may be carry-over from other donors' samples.

V usage is TRBV6-2 or TRBV6-3 and J usage is TRBJ2-1; TRBD2 might be the D (7 bases). Germline V gene data show CDR1 as MNHEY and CDR2 as SVGEGT. V lost 6 bases, J lost 0 bases, and 15 bases lay in between. The CDR3 extends over 16 amino acids. The CDR3: CASRHGGRSSYNEQFF. The CDR3 DNA sequence: TGTGCCAGCAGACACGGGGGGCGCAGCTCCTACAATGAGCAGTTCTTC.

In this sample, this clonotype turned up many times. The chain has TRBV9 and TRBJ1-1, with 8 positions matching TRBD1. V was clipped by 2 bases and J by 6 bases; unmatched bases: 3. CDR1 and CDR2 from the germline V gene are SGDLS and YYNGEE. The CDR3 extends over 13 amino acids. CDR3 region: CASSVVTGAEAFF. The CDR3 DNA reads as TGTGCCAGCAGCGTTGTGACAGGGGCTGAAGCTTTCTTT.

This clonotype was counted many times. The chain uses TRBV2 and TRBJ1-5; possibly TRBD1 for D (5 bases). The CDR3 is made up of 14 amino acids. The germline CDR1 and CDR2 sequences are SNHLY and FYNNEI. Trimming removed 7 bases at V and 5 bases at J, with 15 bases between. CDR3 bases: TGTGCCAGCATGGGGGGTTGGGGGTATCAGCCCCAGCATTTT. Translating gives CASMGGWGYQPQHF.

The sample holds many counts of this clonotype. The chain combines TRBV7-9 with TRBJ1-2; D is perhaps TRBD1 (6 bases). Trimming stripped 6 bases from V and 5 bases from J, with 19 bases between. The CDR3 loop spans 15 amino acids. CDR1 SEHNR and CDR2 FQNEAQ come from the germline V gene (reference sequence). The CDR3 nucleotides read TGTGCCAGCAGTTTACCTACGACAGGCTTTTATGGCTACACCTTC. The encoded protein is CASSLPTTGFYGYTF. The entire variable domain, with the rest obtained from reference TRBV7-9 and TRBJ1-2, is as follows: DTGVSQNPRHKITKRGQNVTFRCDPISEHNRLYWYRQTLGQGPEFLTYFQNEAQLEKSRLLSDRFSAERPKGSFSTLEIQRTEQGDSAMYLCASSLPTTGFYGYTFGSGTRLTVV.

This clonotype was counted ten times or more. This rearrangement joins TRBV12-3 or TRBV12-4 to TRBJ2-2; D call uncertain. The CDR3 consists of 13 residues. Trimming left V 1 base short and J 5 bases short, with 5 bases between. The CDR3, as DNA: TGTGCCAGCAGTTTAGGGGGAACCGGGGAGCTGTTTTTT. This translates into CASSLGGTGELFF.

The chain couples TRBV28 to TRBJ2-7, with D maybe TRBD1 (6 bases). The CDR3 runs to 13 residues. Germline V gene sequence: CDR1 MDHEN, CDR2 SYDVKM. The V end was cut by 3 bases, the J end by 5 bases, with 11 bases between. This CDR3 is CASSFRGWNEQYF. The CDR3 DNA sequence: TGTGCCAGCAGTTTCAGGGGTTGGAACGAGCAGTACTTC. The full variable domain, completed using reference TRBV28 and TRBJ2-7, is DVKVTQSSRYLVKRTGEKVFLECVQDMDHENMFWYRQDPGLGLRLIYFSYDVKMKEKGDIPEGYSVSREKKERFSLILESASTNQTSMYLCASSFRGWNEQYFGPGTRLTVT.

This clonotype has ten or more counts. J is TRBJ2-5 and V is TRBV12-1; TRBD1, as called in the table, went unchecked against the DNA. TRBV12-1 is listed as a pseudogene. The length of the CDR3 is 16 residues. CDR3 nucleotide sequence: TGTGCCAGCAGCTCAGGCTCGCCGTACAGGGAAGAGACCCAGTACTTC. Translation: CASSSGSPYREETQYF.

This rearrangement joins TRBV6-2 or TRBV6-3 to TRBJ2-2; D call uncertain. Germline V gene data show CDR1 as MNHEY and CDR2 as SVGEGT. This CDR3 contains 16 residues. Trimming left V 0 bases short and J 3 bases short, with 11 bases between. CDR3 sequence: CASSYSGFSHTGELFF. As DNA, the CDR3 is TGTGCCAGCAGTTACTCAGGATTTTCCCACACCGGGGAGCTGTTTTTT.

This clonotype has more than one count but fewer than ten. The rearrangement uses TRBV19 and TRBJ1-1; 7 nucleotides match TRBD1. V gave up 6 bases and J gave up 2 bases; unmatched junction bases: 6. From germline, CDR1 is LNHDA and CDR2 SQIVND (reference sequence). CDR3 length: 14 residues. CDR3 residues: CASSSTGANTEAFF. As DNA, the CDR3 is TGTGCCAGTAGCTCTACAGGGGCCAACACTGAAGCTTTCTTT.

This clonotype came up many times. The genes are TRBV29-1 and TRBJ1-6; weak D call: TRBD1 (6 bases). V shed 5 bases and J shed 10 bases, with 15 bases lying between them. Germline CDR1 reads SQVTM; CDR2 reads ANQGSEA. The length of the CDR3 is 13 residues. The DNA of the CDR3 is TGCAGCGTTCTCCAGGGGACGGGATCACCCCTCCACTTT. Translated: CSVLQGTGSPLHF.

This clonotype came up a few times. The V and J genes are TRBV5-1 and TRBJ2-3; 8 bases line up with TRBD1. V was clipped by 1 base and J by 0 bases; unmatched bases: 4. Germline assignment: CDR1 SGHRS and CDR2 YFSETQ. The CDR3 consists of 16 residues. The CDR3 spells CASSLRTGRSTDTQYF. The CDR3 DNA reads TGCGCCAGCAGCTTGAGGACAGGGAGGAGCACAGATACGCAGTATTTT. The full variable domain, with the rest looked up from reference TRBV5-1 and TRBJ2-3, is KAGVTQTPRYLIKTRGQQVTLSCSPISGHRSVSWYQQTPGQGLQFLFEYFSETQRNKGNFPGRFSGRQFSNSRSEMNVSTLELGDSALYLCASSLRTGRSTDTQYFGPGTRLTVL.

There are a few counts of this clonotype. The genes are TRBV6-5 and TRBJ1-1, with a tentative D call TRBD1 (5 bases). CDR3 length: 16 residues. The germline V gene has CDR1 MNHEY and CDR2 SVGAGI. V was cut by 6 bases and J by 4 bases, with 21 bases left in between. The CDR3 protein is CASRQYQGSQATEAFF. CDR3 in DNA: TGTGCCAGCAGACAATATCAGGGCTCCCAAGCCACTGAAGCTTTCTTT.

The chain has TRBV29-1 and TRBJ2-3; D possibly corresponds to TRBD1 (6 bases). The CDR3 is made up of 12 amino acids. The V end lost 4 bases, the J end lost 4 bases, and 9 bases lay between the germline ends. Germline assignment: CDR1 SQVTM and CDR2 ANQGSEA. In nucleotides, the CDR3 is TGCAGCGTTGGGGGGCGGGCAGATACGCAGTATTTT. Translation: CSVGGRADTQYF.

The rearrangement joins TRBV7-9 to TRBJ1-1; the D gene is possibly TRBD1 (5 bases). CDR3 length equals 17 residues. The germline V gene encodes CDR1 SEHNR and CDR2 FQNEAQ (reference sequence). Trimming stripped 2 bases from V and 2 bases from J, with 18 bases between. In nucleotides, the CDR3 is TGTGCCAGCAGCTTAACTGGGGCCTTTCAGAGAAACACTGAAGCTTTCTTT. Protein product: CASSLTGAFQRNTEAFF.

This clonotype has just a few counts. The chain combines TRBV4-2 with TRBJ2-1; 7 bases are shared with TRBD2. The V gene's germline CDR1 is LGHNA and CDR2 YNFKEQ. V shed 0 bases, J shed 9 bases, and the junction held 11 bases outside the gene matches. CDR3 length: 16 amino acids. The CDR3 DNA sequence: TGTGCCAGCAGCCAAGAATTGAGCGGGAAGGTAGGTGAGCAGTTCTTC. Residues: CASSQELSGKVGEQFF.

This clonotype was counted between two and nine times. V and J are TRBV27 and TRBJ2-5, with a weak D call TRBD2 (5 bases). The CDR3 extends over 13 amino acids. V gave up 0 bases and J gave up 10 bases, with 12 bases separating them. Per the germline V gene, CDR1 is MNHEY and CDR2 is SMNVEV (reference sequence). Written as DNA, the CDR3 is TGTGCCAGCAGTTTATCACCAGTCGGGGACCAGTACTTC. This encodes CASSLSPVGDQYF.

J is TRBJ2-3 and V is TRBV11-2, with 12 nucleotides matching TRBD2. The V segment lost 0 bases and the J segment 6 bases; nucleotides outside the gene matches: 7. This CDR3 is built from 17 residues. Germline V lookup: CDR1 SGHAT, CDR2 FQNNGV. DNA of the CDR3: TGTGCCAGCAGCTTAGAACCTAGCGGGGGGGCTGGCGATACGCAGTATTTT. Its protein product is CASSLEPSGGAGDTQYF. The full variable domain, rest sourced from reference TRBV11-2 and TRBJ2-3, is EAGVAQSPRYKIIEKRQSVAFWCNPISGHATLYWYQQILGQGPKLLIQFQNNGVVDDSQLPKDRFSAERLKGVDSTLKIQPAKLEDSAVYLCASSLEPSGGAGDTQYFGPGTRLTVL.

In this sample, this clonotype turned up many times. The chain combines TRBV3-1 with TRBJ1-2; no definite D call. The CDR3 is made up of 16 amino acids. Germline CDR1 LGHDT, CDR2 YNNKEL (reference sequence). V lost 4 bases and J lost 0, with 15 bases in between. The CDR3 spells CASSPGLLQTNYGYTF. Here the CDR3 DNA reads TGTGCCAGCAGCCCAGGACTGTTACAGACTAACTATGGCTACACCTTC.

This chain uses TRBV5-4 with TRBJ2-1, with 7 positions matching TRBD1. CDR3 length equals 13 residues. Germline-derived CDR1 and CDR2 are SGHNT and YYREEE (reference sequence). With V trimmed by 4 bases and J by 12 bases, 10 bases remained unmatched. The chain's CDR3 is CASSLTGRPLQFF. The CDR3 DNA reads as TGTGCCAGCAGCCTGACAGGGCGGCCCTTGCAGTTCTTC.

The chain uses TRBV29-1 and TRBJ2-3, with a weak D call TRBD2 (6 bases). The V and J ends lost 5 bases and 2 bases respectively, with 17 bases between them. Germline CDR1 reads SQVTM; CDR2 reads ANQGSEA. This CDR3 is built from 15 residues. DNA of the CDR3: TGCAGCGTTTTAGCGGCGCCCAGTTACACAGATACGCAGTATTTT. It is translated as CSVLAAPSYTDTQYF.

As for this clonotype: Because the CDR3 is missing its conserved closing phenylalanine or tryptophan, this is likely a read error. This chain uses TRBV7-2 with TRBJ2-3; TRBD1 matches at 8 bases. Unmatched junction bases numbered 13, after V lost 8 bases and J lost 3 bases. The CDR3 is made up of 16 amino acids. Germline CDR1 and CDR2: SGHTA and FQGNSA. The chain's CDR3 is CASVQQGARVTDTQYL. The CDR3, as DNA: TGTGCCAGCGTGCAGCAGGGGGCAAGGGTAACAGATACGCAGTATTTA.

This clonotype has a handful of counts. The J gene is TRBJ2-3, the V gene TRBV5-6; perhaps TRBD2 as D (6 bases). This CDR3 is built from 15 residues. V lost 5 bases, J lost 3 bases, and 16 bases lay in between. From germline, CDR1 is SGHDT and CDR2 YYEEEE. For the CDR3, the DNA is TGTGCCAGCAGTCGGGATCCGGGACTGACAGATACGCAGTATTTT. It is translated as CASSRDPGLTDTQYF.

This clonotype has a handful of counts. The gene calls are TRBV5-1 and TRBJ1-6; D is possibly TRBD1 (5 bases). From germline, CDR1 is SGHRS and CDR2 YFSETQ. The V end lost 0 bases, the J end lost 7 bases, and 17 bases lay between the germline ends. This CDR3 is built from 17 residues. CDR3 residues: CASSLALMGRQNSPLHF. The DNA of the CDR3 is TGCGCCAGCAGCTTGGCCTTGATGGGACGACAGAATTCACCCCTCCACTTT.

The rearrangement links TRBV21-1 to TRBJ1-5; TRBD1, the table's D call, was not compared with the DNA. TRBV21-1 is deemed a pseudogene. CDR3 length: 13 amino acids. The CDR3 is CASSTSRDQPQHF. CDR3 DNA: TGTGCCAGCAGCACATCCAGGGATCAGCCCCAGCATTTT.

This clonotype was counted many times. The chain couples TRBV5-1 to TRBJ1-3; D is perhaps TRBD1 (5 bases). Germline V gives CDR1 SGHRS, CDR2 YFSETQ. V gave up 0 bases and J gave up 0 bases, with 7 bases separating them. The CDR3 spans 15 residues. The CDR3 loop reads CASSLEGNSGNTIYF. CDR3 DNA sequence: TGCGCCAGCAGCTTGGAGGGGAACTCTGGAAACACCATATATTTT.

This clonotype has a count of ten or more. V is TRBV12-3 or TRBV12-4 and J is TRBJ2-1; 13 bases align to TRBD2. J was trimmed by 1 base and V by 5 bases; bases with no gene match: 8. This CDR3 has 18 residues. CDR3 residues: CASSPSLAGGPSYNEQFF. The CDR3 DNA is TGTGCCAGCAGTCCGTCACTAGCGGGGGGGCCGTCCTACAATGAGCAGTTCTTC.

The chain combines TRBV20-1 with TRBJ1-1; D might be TRBD1 (5 bases). The V gene lost 6 bases and the J gene lost 4 bases, with 15 bases spanning the gap. The CDR3 is 13 residues long. Germline loops: CDR1 DFQATT, CDR2 SNEGSKA (reference sequence). Here the CDR3 DNA reads TGCAGTGCCGAGGGCCTGAGGGGCACTGAAGCTTTCTTT. This translates into CSAEGLRGTEAFF.